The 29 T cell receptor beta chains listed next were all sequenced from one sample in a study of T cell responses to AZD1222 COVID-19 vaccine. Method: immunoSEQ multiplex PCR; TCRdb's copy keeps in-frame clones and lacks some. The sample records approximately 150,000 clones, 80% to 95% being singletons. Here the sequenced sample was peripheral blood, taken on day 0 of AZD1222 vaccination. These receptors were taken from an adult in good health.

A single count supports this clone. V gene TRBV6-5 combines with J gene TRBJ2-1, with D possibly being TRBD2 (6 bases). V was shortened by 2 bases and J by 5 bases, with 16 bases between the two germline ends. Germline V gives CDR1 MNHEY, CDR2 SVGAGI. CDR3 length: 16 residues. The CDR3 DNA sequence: TGTGCCAGCAGTTACGCACTAGCCGTGGGAGACAATGAGCAGTTCTTC. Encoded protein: CASSYALAVGDNEQFF.

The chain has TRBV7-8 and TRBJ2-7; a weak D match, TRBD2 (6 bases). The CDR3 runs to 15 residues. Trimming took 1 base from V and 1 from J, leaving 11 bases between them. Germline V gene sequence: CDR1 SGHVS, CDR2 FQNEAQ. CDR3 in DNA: TGTGCCAGCAGCTTAGGACTAGTTTTATCCTACGAGCAGTACTTC. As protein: CASSLGLVLSYEQYF.

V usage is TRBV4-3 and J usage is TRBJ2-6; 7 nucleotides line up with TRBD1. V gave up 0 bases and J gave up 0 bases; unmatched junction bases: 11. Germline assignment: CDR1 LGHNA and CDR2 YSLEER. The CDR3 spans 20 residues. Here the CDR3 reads CASSQDRATGPLSGANVLTF. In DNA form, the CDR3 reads TGCGCCAGCAGCCAAGATCGAGCGACAGGGCCCCTCTCTGGGGCCAACGTCCTGACTTTC.

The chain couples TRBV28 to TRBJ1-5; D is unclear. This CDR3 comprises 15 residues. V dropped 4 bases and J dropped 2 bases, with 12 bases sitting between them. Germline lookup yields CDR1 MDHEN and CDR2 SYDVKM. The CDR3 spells CASSSEVRRNQPQHF. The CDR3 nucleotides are TGTGCCAGCAGTTCGGAGGTTAGGCGCAATCAGCCCCAGCATTTT.

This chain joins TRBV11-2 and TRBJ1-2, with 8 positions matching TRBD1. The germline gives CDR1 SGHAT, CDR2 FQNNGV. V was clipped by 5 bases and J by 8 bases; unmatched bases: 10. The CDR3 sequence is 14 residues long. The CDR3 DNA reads TGTGCCAGCAGCCCAGGACAGGGAGGGGGAGGCTACACCTTC. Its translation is CASSPGQGGGGYTF.

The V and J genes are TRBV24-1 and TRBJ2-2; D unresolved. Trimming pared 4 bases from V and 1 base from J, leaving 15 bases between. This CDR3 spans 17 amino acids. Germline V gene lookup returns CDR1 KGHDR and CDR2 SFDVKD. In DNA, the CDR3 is TGTGCCACCAGTGACCCGACACTACCCGTGAACACCGGGGAGCTGTTTTTT. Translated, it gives CATSDPTLPVNTGELFF.

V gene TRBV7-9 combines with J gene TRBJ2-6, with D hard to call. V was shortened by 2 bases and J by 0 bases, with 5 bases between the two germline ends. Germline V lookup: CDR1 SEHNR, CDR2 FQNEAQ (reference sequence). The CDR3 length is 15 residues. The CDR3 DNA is TGTGCCAGCAGCTTAATCCTCTCTGGGGCCAACGTCCTGACTTTC. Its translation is CASSLILSGANVLTF.

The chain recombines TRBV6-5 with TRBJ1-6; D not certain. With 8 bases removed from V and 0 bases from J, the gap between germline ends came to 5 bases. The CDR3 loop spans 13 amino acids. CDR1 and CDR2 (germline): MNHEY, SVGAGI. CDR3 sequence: CASGSSYNSPLHF. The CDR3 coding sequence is TGTGCCAGCGGTAGCTCCTATAATTCACCCCTCCACTTT.

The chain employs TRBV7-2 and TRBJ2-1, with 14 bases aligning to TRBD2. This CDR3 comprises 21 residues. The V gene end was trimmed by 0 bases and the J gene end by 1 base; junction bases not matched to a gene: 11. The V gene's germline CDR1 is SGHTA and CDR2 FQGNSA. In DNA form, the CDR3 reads TGTGCCAGCAGCTTAGCTTCGACTAGCGGGAGGGCGGTCACGTCCTACAATGAGCAGTTCTTC. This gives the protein CASSLASTSGRAVTSYNEQFF. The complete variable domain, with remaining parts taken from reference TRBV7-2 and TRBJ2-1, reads GAGVSQSPSNKVTEKGKDVELRCDPISGHTALYWYRQSLGQGLEFLIYFQGNSAPDKSGLPSDRFSAERTGGSVSTLTIQRTQQEDSAVYLCASSLASTSGRAVTSYNEQFFGPGTRLTVL.

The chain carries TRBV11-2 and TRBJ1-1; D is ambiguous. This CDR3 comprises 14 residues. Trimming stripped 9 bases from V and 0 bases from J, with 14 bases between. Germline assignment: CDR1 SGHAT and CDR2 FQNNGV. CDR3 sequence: CASEVQPVNTEAFF. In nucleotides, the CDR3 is TGTGCCAGTGAAGTCCAGCCGGTGAACACTGAAGCTTTCTTT.

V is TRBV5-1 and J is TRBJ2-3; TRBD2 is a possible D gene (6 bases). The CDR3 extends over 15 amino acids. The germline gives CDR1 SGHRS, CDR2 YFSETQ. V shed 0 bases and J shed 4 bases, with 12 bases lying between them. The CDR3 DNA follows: TGCGCCAGCAGCTTGGGTCGTTCGGGGGCAGATACGCAGTATTTT. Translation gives CASSLGRSGADTQYF. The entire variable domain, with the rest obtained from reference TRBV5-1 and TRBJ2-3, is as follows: KAGVTQTPRYLIKTRGQQVTLSCSPISGHRSVSWYQQTPGQGLQFLFEYFSETQRNKGNFPGRFSGRQFSNSRSEMNVSTLELGDSALYLCASSLGRSGADTQYFGPGTRLTVL.

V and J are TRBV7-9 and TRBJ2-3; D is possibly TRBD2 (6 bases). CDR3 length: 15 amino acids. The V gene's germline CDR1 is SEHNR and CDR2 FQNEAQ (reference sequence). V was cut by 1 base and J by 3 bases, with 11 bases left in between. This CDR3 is CASSLEAGTTDTQYF. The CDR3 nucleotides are TGTGCCAGCAGCTTAGAGGCCGGGACTACAGATACGCAGTATTTT.

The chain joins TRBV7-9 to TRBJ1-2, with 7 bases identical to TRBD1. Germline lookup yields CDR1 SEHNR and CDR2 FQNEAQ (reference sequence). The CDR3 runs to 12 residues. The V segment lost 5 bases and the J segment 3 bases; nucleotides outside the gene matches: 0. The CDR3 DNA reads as TGTGCCAGCAGCGACAGGGACTATGGCTACACCTTC. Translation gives CASSDRDYGYTF. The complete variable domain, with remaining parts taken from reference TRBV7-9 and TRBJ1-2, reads DTGVSQNPRHKITKRGQNVTFRCDPISEHNRLYWYRQTLGQGPEFLTYFQNEAQLEKSRLLSDRFSAERPKGSFSTLEIQRTEQGDSAMYLCASSDRDYGYTFGSGTRLTVV.

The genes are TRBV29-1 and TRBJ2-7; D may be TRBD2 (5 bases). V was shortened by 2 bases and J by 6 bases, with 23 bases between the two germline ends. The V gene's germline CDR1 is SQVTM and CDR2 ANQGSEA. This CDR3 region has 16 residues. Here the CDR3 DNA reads TGCAGCGTTGAAAAGGAGGACGGCGCGGTCGGCTTCGAGCAGTACTTC. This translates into CSVEKEDGAVGFEQYF.

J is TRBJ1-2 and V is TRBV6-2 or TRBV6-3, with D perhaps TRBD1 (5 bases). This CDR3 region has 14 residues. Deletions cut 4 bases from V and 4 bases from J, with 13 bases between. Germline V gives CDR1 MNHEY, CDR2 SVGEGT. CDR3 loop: CASSSRVGAYGYTF. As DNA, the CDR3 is TGTGCCAGCAGTTCCCGGGTAGGGGCCTATGGCTACACCTTC.

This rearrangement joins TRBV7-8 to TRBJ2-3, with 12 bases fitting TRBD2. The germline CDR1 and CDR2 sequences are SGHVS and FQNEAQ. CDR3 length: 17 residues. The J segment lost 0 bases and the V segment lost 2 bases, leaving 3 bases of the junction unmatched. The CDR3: CASSLSGLAGSTDTQYF. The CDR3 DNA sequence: TGTGCCAGCAGCTTATCTGGACTAGCGGGGAGCACAGATACGCAGTATTTT. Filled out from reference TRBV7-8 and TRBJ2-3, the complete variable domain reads GAGVSQSPRYKVAKRGQDVALRCDPISGHVSLFWYQQALGQGPEFLTYFQNEAQLDKSGLPSDRFFAERPEGSVSTLKIQRTQQEDSAVYLCASSLSGLAGSTDTQYFGPGTRLTVL.

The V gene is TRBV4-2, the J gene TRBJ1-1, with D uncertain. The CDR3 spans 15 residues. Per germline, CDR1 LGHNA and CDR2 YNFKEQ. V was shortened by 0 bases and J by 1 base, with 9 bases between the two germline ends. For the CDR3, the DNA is TGTGCCAGCAGCCAAGATCCGGTTTCGAACACTGAAGCTTTCTTT. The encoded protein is CASSQDPVSNTEAFF.

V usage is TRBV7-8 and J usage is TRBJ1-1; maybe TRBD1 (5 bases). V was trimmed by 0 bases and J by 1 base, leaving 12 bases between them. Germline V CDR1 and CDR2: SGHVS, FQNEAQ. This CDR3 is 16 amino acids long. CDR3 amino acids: CASSLASAGKNTEAFF. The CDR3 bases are TGTGCCAGCAGCTTAGCGAGTGCAGGGAAGAACACTGAAGCTTTCTTT.

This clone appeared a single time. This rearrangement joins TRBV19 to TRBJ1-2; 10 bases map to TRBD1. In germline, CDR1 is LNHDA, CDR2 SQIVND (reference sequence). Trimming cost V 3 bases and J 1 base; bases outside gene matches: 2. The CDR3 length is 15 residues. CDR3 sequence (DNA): TGTGCCAGTAGTATCTGGACAGGGGGTAACTATGGCTACACCTTC. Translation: CASSIWTGGNYGYTF.

DNA of the CDR3: TGTGCCAGCAGTTGGACAGGGGTCACTGAAAAACTGTTTTTT. Its translation is CASSWTGVTEKLFF. The V gene is TRBV27, the J gene TRBJ1-4; 9 nucleotides line up with TRBD1. The CDR3 totals 14 residues. CDR1 and CDR2 (germline): MNHEY, SMNVEV (reference sequence). V lost 4 bases and J lost 7; bases outside the gene matches: 4.

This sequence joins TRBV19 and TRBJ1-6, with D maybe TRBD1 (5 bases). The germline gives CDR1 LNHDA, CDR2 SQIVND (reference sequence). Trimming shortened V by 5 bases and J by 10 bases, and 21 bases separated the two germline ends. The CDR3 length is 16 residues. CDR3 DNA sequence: TGTGCCAGTAGTTTAACATTTCGGGACTTAAAATCACCCCTCCACTTT. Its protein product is CASSLTFRDLKSPLHF.

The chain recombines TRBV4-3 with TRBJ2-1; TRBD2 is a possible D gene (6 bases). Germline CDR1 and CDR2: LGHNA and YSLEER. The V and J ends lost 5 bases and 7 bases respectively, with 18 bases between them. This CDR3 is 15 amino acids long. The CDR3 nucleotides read TGCGCCAGCAGCGGAGGGCCCGAAGGTGGAAATGAGCAGTTCTTC. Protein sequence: CASSGGPEGGNEQFF.

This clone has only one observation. Written as DNA, the CDR3 is TGCGCCAGCAGCTTGCTTGGTAGGGCGACTAATGAAAAACTGTTTTTT. Its translation: CASSLLGRATNEKLFF. The chain couples TRBV5-1 to TRBJ1-4; D not resolved. With 1 base removed from V and 2 bases from J, the gap between germline ends came to 12 bases. CDR3 length: 16 amino acids. The germline gives CDR1 SGHRS, CDR2 YFSETQ.

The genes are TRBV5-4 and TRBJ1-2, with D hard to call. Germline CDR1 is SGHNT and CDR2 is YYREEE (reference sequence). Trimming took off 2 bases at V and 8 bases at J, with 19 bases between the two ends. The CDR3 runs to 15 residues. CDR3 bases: TGTGCCAGCAGCTTTGGACGACGAGGACTATACGGCTACACCTTC. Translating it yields CASSFGRRGLYGYTF.

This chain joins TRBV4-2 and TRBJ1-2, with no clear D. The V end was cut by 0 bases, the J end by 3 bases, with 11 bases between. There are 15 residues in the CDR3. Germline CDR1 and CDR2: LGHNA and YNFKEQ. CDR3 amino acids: CASSQDRWEDYGYTF. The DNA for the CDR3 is TGTGCCAGCAGCCAAGATAGGTGGGAGGACTATGGCTACACCTTC.

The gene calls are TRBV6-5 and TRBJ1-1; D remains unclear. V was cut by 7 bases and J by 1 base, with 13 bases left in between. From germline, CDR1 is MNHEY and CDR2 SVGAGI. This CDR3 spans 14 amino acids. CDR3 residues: CASTPRLENTEAFF. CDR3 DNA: TGTGCCAGCACCCCCAGGCTCGAGAACACTGAAGCTTTCTTT.

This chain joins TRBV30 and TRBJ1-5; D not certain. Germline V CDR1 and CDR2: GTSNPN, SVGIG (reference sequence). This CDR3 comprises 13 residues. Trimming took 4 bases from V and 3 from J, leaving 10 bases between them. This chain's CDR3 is CAWTADPNQPQHF. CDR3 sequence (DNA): TGTGCCTGGACGGCGGACCCCAATCAGCCCCAGCATTTT.

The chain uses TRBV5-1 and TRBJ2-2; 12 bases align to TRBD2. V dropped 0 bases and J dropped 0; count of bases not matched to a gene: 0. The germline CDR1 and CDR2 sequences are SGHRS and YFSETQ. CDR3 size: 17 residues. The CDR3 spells CASSLASGGANTGELFF. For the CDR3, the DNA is TGCGCCAGCAGCTTGGCTAGCGGGGGGGCGAACACCGGGGAGCTGTTTTTT.

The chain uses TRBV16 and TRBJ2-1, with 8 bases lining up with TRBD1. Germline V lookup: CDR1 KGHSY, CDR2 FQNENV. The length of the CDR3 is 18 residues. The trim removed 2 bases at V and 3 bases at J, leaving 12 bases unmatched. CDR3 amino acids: CASSQAGSGTGLYNEQFF. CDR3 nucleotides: TGTGCCAGCAGCCAAGCAGGTTCGGGGACAGGACTCTACAATGAGCAGTTCTTC.